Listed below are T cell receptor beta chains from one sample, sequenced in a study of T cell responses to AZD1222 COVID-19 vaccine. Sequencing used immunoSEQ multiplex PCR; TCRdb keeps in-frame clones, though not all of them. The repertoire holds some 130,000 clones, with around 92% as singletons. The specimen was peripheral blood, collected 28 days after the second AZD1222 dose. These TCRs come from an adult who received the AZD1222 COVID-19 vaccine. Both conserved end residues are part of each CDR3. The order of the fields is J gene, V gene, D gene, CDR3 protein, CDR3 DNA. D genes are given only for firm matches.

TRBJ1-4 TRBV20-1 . CSASKPGELFF TGCAGTGCTAGCAAGCCTGGGGAACTGTTTTTT
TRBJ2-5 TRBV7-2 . CASSLVATRGETQYF TGTGCCAGCAGCTTAGTTGCGACGAGAGGAGAGACCCAGTACTTC
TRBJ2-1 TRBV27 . CASSNRGRKVYNEQFF TGTGCCAGCAGTAACCGGGGACGGAAAGTCTACAATGAGCAGTTCTTC
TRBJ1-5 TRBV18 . CASSPGGSGNQPQHF TGTGCCAGCTCACCGGGGGGGTCTGGCAATCAGCCCCAGCATTTT
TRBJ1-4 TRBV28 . CASRLNEKLFF TGTGCCAGCAGACTCAATGAAAAACTGTTTTTT
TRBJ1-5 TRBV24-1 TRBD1 CATQQGAWQPQHF TGTGCCACTCAACAGGGGGCATGGCAGCCCCAGCATTTT
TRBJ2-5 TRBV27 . CASKVSGQETQYF TGTGCCAGCAAGGTTAGCGGACAAGAGACCCAGTACTTC
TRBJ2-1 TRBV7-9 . CASSFKAGEQFF TGTGCCAGCAGCTTTAAAGCTGGTGAGCAGTTCTTC
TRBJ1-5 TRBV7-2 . CASSLAAHQPQHF TGTGCCAGCAGCTTAGCGGCTCATCAGCCCCAGCATTTT
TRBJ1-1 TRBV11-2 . CASSSRGGEAFF TGTGCCAGCAGCTCCCGGGGAGGTGAAGCTTTCTTT
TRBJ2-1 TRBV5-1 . CASSLAPTGTNEQFF TGCGCCAGCAGCTTGGCCCCCACCGGCACCAATGAGCAGTTCTTC
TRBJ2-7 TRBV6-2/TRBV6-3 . CASSSGEVRYEQYF TGTGCCAGCAGCTCAGGGGAAGTTAGATACGAGCAGTACTTC
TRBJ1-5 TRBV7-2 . CASSLARESNQPQHF TGTGCCAGCAGCTTAGCGCGTGAGAGCAATCAGCCCCAGCATTTT
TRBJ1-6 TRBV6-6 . CASSPTSGRSYNSPLHF TGTGCCAGCAGTCCCACCTCGGGGAGGTCCTATAATTCACCCCTCCACTTT
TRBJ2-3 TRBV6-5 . CASSYSGGTGTDTQYF TGTGCCAGCAGTTACTCGGGGGGGACAGGCACAGATACGCAGTATTTT